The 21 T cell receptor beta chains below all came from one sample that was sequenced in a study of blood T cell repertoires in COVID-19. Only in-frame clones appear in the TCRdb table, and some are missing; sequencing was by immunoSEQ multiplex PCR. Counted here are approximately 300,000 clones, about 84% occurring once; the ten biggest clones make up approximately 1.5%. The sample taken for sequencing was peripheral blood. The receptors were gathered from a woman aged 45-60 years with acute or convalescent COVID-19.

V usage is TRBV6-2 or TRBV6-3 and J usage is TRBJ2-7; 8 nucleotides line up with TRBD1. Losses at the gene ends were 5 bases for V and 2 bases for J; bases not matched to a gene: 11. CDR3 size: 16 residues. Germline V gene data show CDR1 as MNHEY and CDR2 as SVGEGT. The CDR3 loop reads CASSPPTGGTPYEQYF. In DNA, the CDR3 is TGTGCCAGCAGTCCCCCAACAGGGGGAACCCCCTACGAGCAGTACTTC.

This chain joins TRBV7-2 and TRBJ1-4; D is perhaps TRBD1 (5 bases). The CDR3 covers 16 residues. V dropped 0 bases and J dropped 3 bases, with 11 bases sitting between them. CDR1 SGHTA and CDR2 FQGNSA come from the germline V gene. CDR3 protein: CASSLALPGSNEKLFF. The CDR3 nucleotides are TGTGCCAGCAGCTTAGCATTGCCAGGGTCTAATGAAAAACTGTTTTTT.

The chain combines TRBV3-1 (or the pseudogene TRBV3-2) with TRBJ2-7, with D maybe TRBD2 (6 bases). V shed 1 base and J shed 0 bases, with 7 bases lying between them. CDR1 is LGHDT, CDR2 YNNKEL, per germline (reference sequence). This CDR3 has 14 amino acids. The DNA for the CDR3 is TGTGCCAGCAGCCAAGGCGGGACCTCCTACGAGCAGTACTTC. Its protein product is CASSQGGTSYEQYF.

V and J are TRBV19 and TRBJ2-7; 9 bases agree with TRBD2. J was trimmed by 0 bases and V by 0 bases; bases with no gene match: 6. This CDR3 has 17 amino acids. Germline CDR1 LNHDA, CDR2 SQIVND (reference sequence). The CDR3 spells CASSIEGLAGSSYEQYF. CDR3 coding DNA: TGTGCCAGTAGTATAGAGGGCCTAGCGGGGAGCTCCTACGAGCAGTACTTC.

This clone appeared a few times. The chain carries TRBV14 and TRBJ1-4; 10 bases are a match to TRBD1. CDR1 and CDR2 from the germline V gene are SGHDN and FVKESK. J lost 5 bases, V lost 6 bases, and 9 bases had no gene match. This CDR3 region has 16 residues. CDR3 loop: CASSQLPGQGNEKLFF. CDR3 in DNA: TGTGCCAGCAGTCAATTACCGGGACAGGGGAATGAAAAACTGTTTTTT.

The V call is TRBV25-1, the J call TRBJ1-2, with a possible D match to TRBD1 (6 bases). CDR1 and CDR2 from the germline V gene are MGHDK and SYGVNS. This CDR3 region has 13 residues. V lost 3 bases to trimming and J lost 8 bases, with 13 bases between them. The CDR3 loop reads CASSEVYRVGYTF. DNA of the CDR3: TGTGCCAGCAGTGAGGTATACAGGGTAGGCTACACCTTC.

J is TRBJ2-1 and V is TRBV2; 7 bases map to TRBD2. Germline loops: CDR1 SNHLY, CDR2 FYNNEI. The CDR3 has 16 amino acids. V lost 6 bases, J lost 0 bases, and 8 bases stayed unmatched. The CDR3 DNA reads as TGTGCCAGCAGGAGGCGGGAGAGCAGCTCCTACAATGAGCAGTTCTTC. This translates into CASRRRESSSYNEQFF.

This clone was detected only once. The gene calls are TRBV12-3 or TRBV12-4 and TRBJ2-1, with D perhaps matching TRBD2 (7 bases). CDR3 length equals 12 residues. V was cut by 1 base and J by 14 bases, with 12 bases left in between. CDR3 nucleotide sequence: TGTGCCAGCAGTTTAGGCCTAGGGGGGGAGTTCTTC. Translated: CASSLGLGGEFF.

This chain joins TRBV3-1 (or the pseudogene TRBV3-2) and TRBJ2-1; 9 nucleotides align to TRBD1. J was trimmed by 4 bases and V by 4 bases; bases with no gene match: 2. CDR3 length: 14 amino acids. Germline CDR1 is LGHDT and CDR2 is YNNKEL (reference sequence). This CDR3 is CASSPGTGYNEQFF. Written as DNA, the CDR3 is TGTGCCAGCAGCCCCGGGACAGGGTACAATGAGCAGTTCTTC.

The CDR3, as DNA: TGTGCCAGTAGTATTCGGTGGGAGACCCAGTACTTC. This gives the protein CASSIRWETQYF. The chain employs TRBV19 and TRBJ2-5; D is undetermined. Germline CDR1 LNHDA, CDR2 SQIVND (reference sequence). V was shortened by 3 bases and J by 5 bases, with 7 bases between the two germline ends. The CDR3 covers 12 residues.

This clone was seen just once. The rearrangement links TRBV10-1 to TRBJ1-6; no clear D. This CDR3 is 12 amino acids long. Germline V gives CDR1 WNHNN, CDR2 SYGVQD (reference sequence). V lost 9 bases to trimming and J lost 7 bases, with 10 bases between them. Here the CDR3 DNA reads TGCGCCAGGAGGTCCTTGAATTCACCCCTCCACTTT. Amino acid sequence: CARRSLNSPLHF.

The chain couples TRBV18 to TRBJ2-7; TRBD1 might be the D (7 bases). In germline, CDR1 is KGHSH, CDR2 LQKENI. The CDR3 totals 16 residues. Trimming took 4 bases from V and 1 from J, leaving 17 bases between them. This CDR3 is CASSLTPQGGSYEQYF. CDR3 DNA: TGTGCCAGCTCACTCACCCCCCAGGGGGGATCCTACGAGCAGTACTTC.

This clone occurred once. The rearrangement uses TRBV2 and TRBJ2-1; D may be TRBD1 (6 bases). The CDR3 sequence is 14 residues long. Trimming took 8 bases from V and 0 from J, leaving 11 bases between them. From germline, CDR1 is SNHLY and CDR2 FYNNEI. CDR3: CASEDRSSYNEQFF. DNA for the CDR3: TGTGCCAGCGAAGACAGGAGCTCCTACAATGAGCAGTTCTTC.

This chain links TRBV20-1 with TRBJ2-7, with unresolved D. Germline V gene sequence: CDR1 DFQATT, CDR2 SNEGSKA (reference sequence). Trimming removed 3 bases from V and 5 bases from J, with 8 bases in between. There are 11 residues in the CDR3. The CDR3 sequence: CSARRRDEQYF. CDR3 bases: TGCAGTGCTAGGCGTCGGGACGAGCAGTACTTC.

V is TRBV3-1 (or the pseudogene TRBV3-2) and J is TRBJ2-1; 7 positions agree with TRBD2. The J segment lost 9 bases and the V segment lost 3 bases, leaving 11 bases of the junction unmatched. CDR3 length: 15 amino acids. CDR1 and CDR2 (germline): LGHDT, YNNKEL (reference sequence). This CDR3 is CASSQVRELGSEQFF. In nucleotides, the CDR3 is TGTGCCAGCAGCCAGGTGCGGGAGCTCGGGAGTGAGCAGTTCTTC.

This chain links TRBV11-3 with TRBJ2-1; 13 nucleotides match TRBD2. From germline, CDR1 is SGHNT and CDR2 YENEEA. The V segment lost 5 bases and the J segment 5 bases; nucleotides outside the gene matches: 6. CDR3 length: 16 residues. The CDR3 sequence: CASSTRTSGSHNEQFF. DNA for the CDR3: TGTGCCAGCAGCACACGGACTAGCGGGAGTCACAATGAGCAGTTCTTC.

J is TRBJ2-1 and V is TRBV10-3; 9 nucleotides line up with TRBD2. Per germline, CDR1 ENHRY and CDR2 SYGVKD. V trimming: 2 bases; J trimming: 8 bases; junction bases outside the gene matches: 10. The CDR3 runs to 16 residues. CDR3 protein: CAISETRLAGVDEQFF. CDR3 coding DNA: TGTGCCATCAGTGAGACACGGTTAGCGGGAGTCGATGAGCAGTTCTTC.

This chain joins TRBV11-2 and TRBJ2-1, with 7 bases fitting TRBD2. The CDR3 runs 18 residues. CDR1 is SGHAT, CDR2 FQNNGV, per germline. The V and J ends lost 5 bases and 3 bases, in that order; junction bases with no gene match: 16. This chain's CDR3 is CASSRTLRAGPYYNEQFF. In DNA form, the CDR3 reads TGTGCCAGCAGCCGGACGCTGCGAGCGGGGCCCTACTACAATGAGCAGTTCTTC. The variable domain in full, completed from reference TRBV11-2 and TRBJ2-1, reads EAGVAQSPRYKIIEKRQSVAFWCNPISGHATLYWYQQILGQGPKLLIQFQNNGVVDDSQLPKDRFSAERLKGVDSTLKIQPAKLEDSAVYLCASSRTLRAGPYYNEQFFGPGTRLTVL.

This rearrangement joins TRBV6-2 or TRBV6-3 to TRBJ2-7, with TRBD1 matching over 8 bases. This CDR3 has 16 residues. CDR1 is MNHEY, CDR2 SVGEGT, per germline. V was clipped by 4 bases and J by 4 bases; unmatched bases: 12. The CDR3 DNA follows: TGTGCCAGCAGTTGGGTACCGGACAGGGAGTTGTACGAGCAGTACTTC. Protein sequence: CASSWVPDRELYEQYF.

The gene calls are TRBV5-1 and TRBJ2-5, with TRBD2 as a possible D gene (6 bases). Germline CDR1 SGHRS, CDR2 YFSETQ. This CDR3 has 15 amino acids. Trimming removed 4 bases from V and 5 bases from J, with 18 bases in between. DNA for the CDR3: TGCGCCAGCAGCGCCGGGACTTCTGGGAGGGAGACCCAGTACTTC. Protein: CASSAGTSGRETQYF.

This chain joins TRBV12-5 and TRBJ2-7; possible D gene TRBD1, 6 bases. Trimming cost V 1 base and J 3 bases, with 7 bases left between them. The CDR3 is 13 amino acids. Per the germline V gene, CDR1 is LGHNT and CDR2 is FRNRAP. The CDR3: CASGLDRDYEQYF. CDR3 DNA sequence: TGTGCTAGTGGTTTGGACAGGGACTACGAGCAGTACTTC.